This record looks at one T cell receptor beta chain sequence and its context. Its antigen is as yet unknown. Sequencing used cDNA as its template, made by extracting RNA and reverse transcribing it. Here immunoSEQ multiplex PCR was the method, and the copy in TCRdb shows in-frame clones only, minus some. In the table there are about 90,000 clones, 40% to 50% of which are singletons. The sample originates from a study of CD8+ T cells in alopecia areata. General observations from the study: While patients received tofacitinib, many expanded lesional clones remained present in scalp and blood.

Treatment in this sample: oral pan-JAK inhibitor, 5-10 mg twice daily. The investigators collected lesional scalp punch biopsies and peripheral blood from alopecia areata patients. This CDR3 region has 15 residues. The germline V and J ends were trimmed by 0 bases and 5 bases, with 11 bases remaining between them. Germline V gives CDR1 LGHNA, CDR2 YSLEER. The sequence was collected from a human donor with alopecia areata. V is TRBV4-3 and J is TRBJ1-5; a possible D gene is TRBD1 (6 bases). Sequencing was performed on CD8+ T cells sorted from blood, taken at week 24, from a patient treated with tofacitinib. The CDR3 loop reads CASSQDGQGYQPQHF. The CDR3, as DNA: TGCGCCAGCAGCCAAGACGGTCAGGGGTATCAGCCCCAGCATTTT.